What follows are 26 T cell receptor beta chains derived from one specimen sequenced in a study of T cell changes during pregnancy in multiple sclerosis. TCRdb's copy holds only in-frame clones and misses some; the assay was immunoSEQ multiplex PCR. The data show tens of thousands of clones, around nine tenths seen once. The input for sequencing was CD4+ T cells from peripheral blood mononuclear cells, taken in the first trimester of pregnancy. These receptors all come from a female donor with multiple sclerosis, enrolled in a pregnancy study.

The chain recombines TRBV4-3 with TRBJ1-1; D is ambiguous. Germline-derived CDR1 and CDR2 are LGHNA and YSLEER. CDR3 length: 16 residues. Deletions cut 0 bases from V and 0 bases from J, with 11 bases between. The CDR3 protein is CASSQDLGILNTEAFF. CDR3 coding DNA: TGCGCCAGCAGCCAAGATCTGGGCATTTTGAACACTGAAGCTTTCTTT.

The table lists this clone with a count of one. The chain couples TRBV7-2 to TRBJ1-1; 7 bases align to TRBD1. The germline V gene has CDR1 SGHTA and CDR2 FQGNSA. Germline trimming cut 5 bases from V and 1 base from J; bases unmatched to any gene: 7. The CDR3 contains 15 residues. CDR3 sequence reads: CASSGRQGTNTEAFF. CDR3 coding DNA: TGTGCCAGCAGCGGACGACAGGGAACGAACACTGAAGCTTTCTTT.

This chain connects TRBV5-1 to TRBJ2-3; 9 bases align to TRBD1. The V gene's germline CDR1 is SGHRS and CDR2 YFSETQ. V was pared by 4 bases and J by 2 bases, with 11 bases of the junction left unmatched. This CDR3 comprises 17 residues. CDR3 DNA sequence: TGCGCCAGCAGCCACGCCCGAGGACAGGGGCCCACAGATACGCAGTATTTT. The encoded protein is CASSHARGQGPTDTQYF.

The chain couples TRBV5-1 to TRBJ2-3; 9 bases are shared with TRBD2. CDR1 is SGHRS, CDR2 YFSETQ, per germline. The J segment lost 1 base and the V segment lost 3 bases, leaving 6 bases of the junction unmatched. The CDR3 sequence is 16 residues long. The CDR3 here is CASSSDSGSGTDTQYF. Written as DNA, the CDR3 is TGCGCCAGCAGCTCTGATAGCGGGAGTGGCACAGATACGCAGTATTTT.

The chain combines TRBV7-9 with TRBJ1-3, with TRBD1 as a possible D gene (6 bases). The CDR3 has 16 residues. Trimming took 1 base from V and 0 from J, leaving 10 bases between them. In germline, CDR1 is SEHNR, CDR2 FQNEAQ (reference sequence). CDR3 sequence reads: CASSLVGQYSGNTIYF. The DNA for the CDR3 is TGTGCCAGCAGCTTAGTAGGACAGTACTCTGGAAACACCATATATTTT.

The V gene is TRBV4-1, the J gene TRBJ2-6; a possible D gene is TRBD2 (7 bases). Trimming took off 0 bases at V and 4 bases at J, with 16 bases between the two ends. Germline assignment: CDR1 MGHRA and CDR2 YSYEKL. CDR3 length equals 18 residues. This CDR3 is CASSQERGAGWGANVLTF. The CDR3 DNA reads TGCGCCAGCAGCCAAGAACGGGGGGCGGGGTGGGGGGCCAACGTCCTGACTTTC.

V gene TRBV7-8 combines with J gene TRBJ1-3, with D tentatively TRBD1 (5 bases). Trimming removed 0 bases at V and 2 bases at J, with 14 bases between. This CDR3 comprises 17 residues. The germline gives CDR1 SGHVS, CDR2 FQNEAQ. CDR3 in amino acids: CASSLAQGRAPGNTIYF. CDR3 DNA sequence: TGTGCCAGCAGCTTAGCGCAAGGCAGGGCCCCTGGAAACACCATATATTTT.

The rearrangement uses TRBV2 and TRBJ2-7; D might be TRBD1 (7 bases). Germline V CDR1 and CDR2: SNHLY, FYNNEI. V gave up 7 bases and J gave up 3 bases, with 16 bases separating them. This CDR3 is built from 14 residues. CDR3 in amino acids: CASKIRQGGYEQYF. In DNA, the CDR3 is TGTGCCAGCAAAATCCGACAGGGAGGCTACGAGCAGTACTTC.

The chain combines TRBV19 with TRBJ2-3; D possibly corresponds to TRBD2 (6 bases). Looked up from germline, CDR1 is LNHDA and CDR2 is SQIVND (reference sequence). The CDR3 sequence is 16 residues long. Trimming left V 5 bases short and J 3 bases short, with 18 bases between. The CDR3 region is CASSSRYRLGTDTQYF. In DNA, the CDR3 is TGTGCCAGTAGTTCCCGTTATAGACTAGGGACAGATACGCAGTATTTT.

This chain links TRBV4-2 with TRBJ2-7; 11 bases line up with TRBD1. CDR1 is LGHNA, CDR2 YNFKEQ, per germline. This CDR3 has 16 residues. Trimming removed 0 bases from V and 2 bases from J; junction bases left unmatched: 3. The CDR3 nucleotides are TGTGCCAGCAGCCAAGAGGGACAGGGGGGGACCTACGAGCAGTACTTC. Its protein is CASSQEGQGGTYEQYF.

The chain has TRBV2 and TRBJ2-1; TRBD2 matches 9 bases. Looked up from germline, CDR1 is SNHLY and CDR2 is FYNNEI. The CDR3 length is 15 residues. With V trimmed by 4 bases and J by 2 bases, 3 bases remained unmatched. DNA for the CDR3: TGTGCCAGCAGTGGGGCGGGGGGGGCCTACAATGAGCAGTTCTTC. Translating gives CASSGAGGAYNEQFF.

The gene calls are TRBV7-9 and TRBJ2-1; D gene ambiguous. Germline values: CDR1 SEHNR, CDR2 FQNEAQ (reference sequence). V was trimmed by 5 bases and J by 4 bases, leaving 18 bases between them. The CDR3 runs 16 residues. In DNA, the CDR3 is TGTGCCAGCAGCCCCCCGGCCTCCATCGGGTACAATGAGCAGTTCTTC. Its translation: CASSPPASIGYNEQFF.

The J gene is TRBJ2-7, the V gene TRBV5-6, with 9 bases matching TRBD2. The CDR3 length is 15 residues. Looked up from germline, CDR1 is SGHDT and CDR2 is YYEEEE. V gave up 4 bases and J gave up 4 bases; unmatched junction bases: 9. The CDR3 protein is CASSRQLAGSYEQYF. CDR3 DNA: TGTGCCAGCAGCCGACAACTAGCGGGTTCGTACGAGCAGTACTTC.

This clone was detected once. The chain is built from TRBV29-1 and TRBJ1-1; D remains ambiguous. The CDR3 runs to 12 residues. The ends were cut back, 4 bases at V and 8 bases at J, with 14 bases in the middle. The V gene's germline CDR1 is SQVTM and CDR2 ANQGSEA. The CDR3 is CSVVASSLEAFF. The DNA for the CDR3 is TGCAGCGTTGTCGCGTCGTCTCTGGAAGCTTTCTTT.

The chain couples TRBV5-1 to TRBJ2-1, with D hard to call. The V end was cut by 4 bases, the J end by 0 bases, with 17 bases between. This CDR3 comprises 17 residues. Looked up from germline, CDR1 is SGHRS and CDR2 is YFSETQ. CDR3: CASSTSQAVSSYNEQFF. The CDR3 DNA reads TGCGCCAGCAGCACCTCGCAAGCCGTGAGCTCCTACAATGAGCAGTTCTTC.

V gene TRBV2 combines with J gene TRBJ2-7, with 13 positions matching TRBD2. The CDR3 is made up of 16 amino acids. CDR1 SNHLY and CDR2 FYNNEI come from the germline V gene. After removal of 7 bases from V and 4 bases from J, the junction contained 10 bases not matched to a gene. CDR3 nucleotides: TGTGCCAGCAAAAAAACCGGGACTAGCGGGATTTACGAGCAGTACTTC. It codes for CASKKTGTSGIYEQYF.

The V gene is TRBV6-5, the J gene TRBJ1-2; no firm D call. Germline CDR1 is MNHEY and CDR2 is SVGAGI. This CDR3 contains 15 residues. V was cut by 0 bases and J by 4 bases, with 12 bases left in between. The DNA of the CDR3 is TGTGCCAGCAGTTACTCGAAAGCGAGTACCTATGGCTACACCTTC. Protein: CASSYSKASTYGYTF.

The DNA for the CDR3 is TGTGCCAGCAGCACTGATTCACAGGGGGCGCCGTGTGGAGAGCAGTTCTTC. Encoded protein: CASSTDSQGAPCGEQFF. The V and J genes are TRBV21-1 and TRBJ2-1; the DNA was not used to check the table's D call, TRBD1. TRBV21-1 corresponds to a pseudogene. The CDR3 is 17 amino acids.

V is TRBV2 and J is TRBJ2-1; 9 bases agree with TRBD2. The germline gives CDR1 SNHLY, CDR2 FYNNEI. CDR3 length equals 13 residues. V shed 7 bases, J shed 6 bases, and the junction held 4 bases outside the gene matches. The CDR3 sequence: CASKGGRVNEQFF. CDR3 nucleotides: TGTGCCAGCAAGGGCGGGAGGGTCAATGAGCAGTTCTTC.

This chain connects TRBV29-1 to TRBJ2-7; 8 positions match TRBD1. Per the germline V gene, CDR1 is SQVTM and CDR2 is ANQGSEA. V shed 4 bases and J 1 base; nucleotides not matched to a gene: 6. The CDR3 runs 14 residues. CDR3 in DNA: TGCAGCGTTGCCAGACAGGGGAGGTCCTACGAGCAGTACTTC. Protein sequence: CSVARQGRSYEQYF.

The rearrangement links TRBV7-9 to TRBJ2-2, with 10 bases that match TRBD1. The V gene's germline CDR1 is SEHNR and CDR2 FQNEAQ (reference sequence). The CDR3 is made up of 14 amino acids. The trim removed 4 bases at V and 5 bases at J, leaving 1 base unmatched. The CDR3 region is CASSWTGGTGELFF. CDR3 DNA: TGTGCCAGCAGCTGGACAGGGGGAACCGGGGAGCTGTTTTTT.

The rearrangement uses TRBV7-7 and TRBJ2-1; 8 bases map to TRBD2. Per the germline V gene, CDR1 is SSHAT and CDR2 is FNYEAQ (reference sequence). V trimming: 0 bases; J trimming: 6 bases; junction bases outside the gene matches: 1. The CDR3 extends over 14 amino acids. The CDR3 DNA reads TGTGCCAGCAGCTTAGCCGGGACTAGCAATGAGCAGTTCTTC. Translation: CASSLAGTSNEQFF. The full variable domain, completed using reference TRBV7-7 and TRBJ2-1, is GAGVSQSPRYKVTKRGQDVTLRCDPISSHATLYWYQQALGQGPEFLTYFNYEAQPDKSGLPSDRFSAERPEGSISTLTIQRTEQRDSAMYRCASSLAGTSNEQFFGPGTRLTVL.

In DNA, the CDR3 is TGTGCCAGTTGGGGACAGGGGGCGATCAATGAGCAGTTCTTC. As protein: CASWGQGAINEQFF. The chain recombines TRBV27 with TRBJ2-1; 12 bases match TRBD1. Germline loops: CDR1 MNHEY, CDR2 SMNVEV (reference sequence). CDR3 length equals 14 residues. V lost 9 bases and J lost 6; bases outside the gene matches: 6.

This clone has a single count. This chain joins TRBV28 and TRBJ1-4, with a weak D call TRBD1 (6 bases). The ends were cut back, 5 bases at V and 7 bases at J, with 17 bases in the middle. Germline CDR1 is MDHEN and CDR2 is SYDVKM. The CDR3 is made up of 15 amino acids. Here the CDR3 reads CASSPTGPRGEKLFF. CDR3 sequence (DNA): TGTGCCAGCAGTCCGACAGGTCCCAGGGGTGAAAAACTGTTTTTT.

The chain couples TRBV7-3 to TRBJ1-1; D call uncertain. The CDR3 is 13 residues long. The germline V and J ends were trimmed by 5 bases and 0 bases, with 7 bases remaining between them. The germline gives CDR1 SGHTA, CDR2 FQGTGA. CDR3 DNA: TGTGCCAGCAGCCCAACACTGAACACTGAAGCTTTCTTT. Translated: CASSPTLNTEAFF.

Here the CDR3 reads CASNLGGGNTGELFF. CDR3 coding DNA: TGTGCCAGTAACCTAGGTGGCGGAAACACCGGGGAGCTGTTTTTT. The V call is TRBV19, the J call TRBJ2-2, with unresolved D. V was clipped by 7 bases and J by 2 bases, with 14 bases between them. This CDR3 has 15 amino acids. Per germline, CDR1 LNHDA and CDR2 SQIVND (reference sequence).